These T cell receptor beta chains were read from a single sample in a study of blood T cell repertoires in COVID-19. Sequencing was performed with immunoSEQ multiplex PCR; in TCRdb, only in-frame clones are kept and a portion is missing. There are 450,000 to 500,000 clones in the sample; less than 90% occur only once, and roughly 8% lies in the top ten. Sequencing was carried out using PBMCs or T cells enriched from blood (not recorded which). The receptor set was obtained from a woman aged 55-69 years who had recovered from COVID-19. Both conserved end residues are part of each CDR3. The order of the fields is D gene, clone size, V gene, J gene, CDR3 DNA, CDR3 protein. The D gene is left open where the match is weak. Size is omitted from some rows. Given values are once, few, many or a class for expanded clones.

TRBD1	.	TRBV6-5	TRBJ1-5	TGTGCCAGCAGGGGGACAGGAAATCAGCCCCAGCATTTT	CASRGTGNQPQHF
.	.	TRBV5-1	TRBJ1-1	TGCGCCAGCAGCCCTACAGCCTACACTGAAGCTTTCTTT	CASSPTAYTEAFF
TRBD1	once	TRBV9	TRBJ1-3	TGTGCCAGCAGCGTAGGTCCTGGACAGGGCGCTCCTGGAAACACCATATATTTT	CASSVGPGQGAPGNTIYF
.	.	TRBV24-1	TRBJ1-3	TGTGCCACCAGTGATTCTATGACTGGAAACACCATATATTTT	CATSDSMTGNTIYF
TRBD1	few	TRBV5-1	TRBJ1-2	TGCGCCAGCAGCCGAGACAGGGGGCAAGGCTACACCTTC	CASSRDRGQGYTF
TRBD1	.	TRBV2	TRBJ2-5	TGTGCCAGCAACAGGGGTTGGGAGACCCAGTACTTC	CASNRGWETQYF
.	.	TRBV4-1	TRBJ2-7	TGCGCCAGCAGCCAAGCAAGCTATCACGAGCAGTACTTC	CASSQASYHEQYF
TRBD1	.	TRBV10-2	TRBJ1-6	TGCGCCAGCAAGGGACAGGGGAATTCACCCCTCCACTTT	CASKGQGNSPLHF
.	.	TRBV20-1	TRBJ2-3	TGCAGTGCTAGTAGCGGAAATACAGATACGCAGTATTTT	CSASSGNTDTQYF
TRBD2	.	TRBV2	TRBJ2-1	TGTGCCAGCAGCCCCCAGCGGGGGGGCTTTAATGAGCAGTTCTTC	CASSPQRGGFNEQFF
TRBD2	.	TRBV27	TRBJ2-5	TGTGCCAGCAGTCCGGATGGACTAGCGGGGGCCAGCCCGGAGACCCAGTACTTC	CASSPDGLAGASPETQYF
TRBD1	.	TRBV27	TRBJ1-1	TGTGCCAGCAGGGAGGTAGGGACAGTCAACACTGAAGCTTTCTTT	CASREVGTVNTEAFF
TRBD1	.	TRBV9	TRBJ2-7	TGTGCCAGCAGCGTAGGACAGGGTAAATCCTACGAGCAGTACTTC	CASSVGQGKSYEQYF
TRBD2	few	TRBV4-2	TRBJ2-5	TGTGCCAGCAGCCAAGATCCGGCGGGGGGGCAGGGGGAGACCCAGTACTTC	CASSQDPAGGQGETQYF
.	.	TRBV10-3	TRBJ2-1	TGTGCCATCAGTGATAAACAGGGTGGGTACAATGAGCAGTTCTTC	CAISDKQGGYNEQFF
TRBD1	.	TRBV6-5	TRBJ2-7	TGTGCCAGCAGCCATACCGGGACAGGGGGCTACGAGCAGTACTTC	CASSHTGTGGYEQYF
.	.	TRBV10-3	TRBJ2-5	TGTGCCATCAGTGATAAGACAGGGAGGAGAGAGACCCAGTACTTC	CAISDKTGRRETQYF
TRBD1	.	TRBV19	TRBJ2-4	TGTGCCAGTAGTATAGGGCAGGGGGCAAAAAACATTCAGTACTTC	CASSIGQGAKNIQYF
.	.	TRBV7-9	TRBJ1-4	TGTGCCAGCAGCTTAGGTCGGGACTCTGAAAAACTGTTTTTT	CASSLGRDSEKLFF
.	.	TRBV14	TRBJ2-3	TGTGCCAGCAGCCAAGATGGGTCGCGCCGGGTGGGAGATACGCAGTATTTT	CASSQDGSRRVGDTQYF
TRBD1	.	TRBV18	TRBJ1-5	TGTGCCAGCTCGGACGGGACAGGGGGAAGCCAGCCCCAGCATTTT	CASSDGTGGSQPQHF
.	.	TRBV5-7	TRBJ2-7	TGTGCCAGCAGCTTGGAGGCAGCGTCCTACGAGCAGTACTTC	CASSLEAASYEQYF
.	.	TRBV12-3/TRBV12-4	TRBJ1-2	TGTGCCAGCACTCGGGGATATGGCTACACCTTC	CASTRGYGYTF
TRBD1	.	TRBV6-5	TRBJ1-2	TGTGCCAGCAGTTCCCTTGGGACAGCGGGCTACACCTTC	CASSSLGTAGYTF
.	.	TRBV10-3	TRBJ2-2	TGTGCCATCAGTGAGAGCGGCAGACACACCGGGGAGCTGTTTTTT	CAISESGRHTGELFF
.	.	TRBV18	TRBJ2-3	TGTGCCAGCTCACCACTTCGGGATGATACGCAGTATTTT	CASSPLRDDTQYF
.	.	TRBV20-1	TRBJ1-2	TGCAGTGCTAGGGGGCCCTGGGGCTACACCTTC	CSARGPWGYTF
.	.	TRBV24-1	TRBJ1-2	TGTGCCACCAGTCCCGGGGTAAACTATGGCTACACCTTC	CATSPGVNYGYTF
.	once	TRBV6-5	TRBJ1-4	TGTGCCAGCAGTTACTCGCAGGGGCCTAATGAAAAACTGTTTTTT	CASSYSQGPNEKLFF
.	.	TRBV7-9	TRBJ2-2	TGTGCCAGCAGCTTACTAATTATCCAGGGTGCCGGGGAGCTGTTTTTT	CASSLLIIQGAGELFF
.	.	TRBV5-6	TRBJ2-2	TGTGCCAGCAGCTTGTCCTCAGGGAACACCGGGGAGCTGTTTTTT	CASSLSSGNTGELFF
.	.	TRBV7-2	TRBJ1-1	TGTGCCAGCAGCTTAGTCGGGGGAAAAGCTTTCTTT	CASSLVGGKAFF
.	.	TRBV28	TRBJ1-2	TGTGCCAGCAGTTTCGCAGGGGCCTATGGCTACACCTTC	CASSFAGAYGYTF
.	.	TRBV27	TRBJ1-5	TGTGCCAGCAGTTTGGAGGGGCGGCAGCCCCAGCATTTT	CASSLEGRQPQHF
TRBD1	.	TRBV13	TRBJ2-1	TGTGCCAGCAGCCCCCGACAGGGGGCATGGAATGAGCAGTTCTTC	CASSPRQGAWNEQFF
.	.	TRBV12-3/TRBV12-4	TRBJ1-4	TGTGCCAGCAGCCTGGCAATTTGGGAAAAACTGTTTTTT	CASSLAIWEKLFF
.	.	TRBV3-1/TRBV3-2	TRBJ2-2	TGTGCCAGCAGCCAAGATAAAGGGGCCACCGGGGAGCTGTTTTTT	CASSQDKGATGELFF
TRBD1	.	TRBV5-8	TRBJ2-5	TGTGCCAGCAGCTTTTATCAGACAGGGCAAGAGACCCAGTACTTC	CASSFYQTGQETQYF
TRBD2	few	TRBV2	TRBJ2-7	TGTGCCAGCAGGACCCGGGACTACTCCTACGAGCAGTACTTC	CASRTRDYSYEQYF
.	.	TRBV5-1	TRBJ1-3	TGCGCCAGCAGGTTCCGCCCACTCTCTGGAAACACCATATATTTT	CASRFRPLSGNTIYF
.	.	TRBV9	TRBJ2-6	TGTGCCAGCAGCGTGGGGCTTAGTGGTGGGGCCAACGTCCTGACTTTC	CASSVGLSGGANVLTF
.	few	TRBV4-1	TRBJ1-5	TGCGCCAGCAGCCGGGCAATGGATCAGCCCCAGCATTTT	CASSRAMDQPQHF
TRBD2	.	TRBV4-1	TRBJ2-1	TGCGCCAGCAGCCTTAGGACTAGCGGGATCAATGAGCAGTTCTTC	CASSLRTSGINEQFF
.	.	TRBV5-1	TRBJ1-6	TGCGCCAGCAGCTTGAACAGGTATAATTCACCCCTCCACTTT	CASSLNRYNSPLHF
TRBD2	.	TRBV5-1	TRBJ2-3	TGCGCCAGCGCCGGGACTAGAGGCACAGATACGCAGTATTTT	CASAGTRGTDTQYF
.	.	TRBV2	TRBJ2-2	TGTGCCAGCAGTGGGGCCACCGGGGAGCTGTTTTTT	CASSGATGELFF
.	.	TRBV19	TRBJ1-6	TGTGCCAGTAGTATTGTGGGGGCCCAAAATTCACCCCTCCACTTT	CASSIVGAQNSPLHF
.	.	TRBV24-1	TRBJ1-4	TGTGCCACAAAAAAACGGGGAGCAACTAATGAAAAACTGTTTTTT	CATKKRGATNEKLFF
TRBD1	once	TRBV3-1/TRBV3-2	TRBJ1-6	TGTGCCAGCAGCCTGGGACAGGGAAGATCACCCCTCCACTTT	CASSLGQGRSPLHF
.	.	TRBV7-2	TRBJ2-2	TGTGCCAGCAGCTCGACAGCCACCGGGGAGCTGTTTTTT	CASSSTATGELFF
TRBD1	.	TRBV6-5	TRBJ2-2	TGTGCCAGCAGCCGGGACAGGAGCACCGGGGAGCTGTTTTTT	CASSRDRSTGELFF
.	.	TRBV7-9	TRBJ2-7	TGTGCCAGCAGCTTAGTCGGCAGGGGCTACGAGCAGTACTTC	CASSLVGRGYEQYF
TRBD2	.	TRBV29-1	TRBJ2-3	TGCAGCGTTGTAGCGGGGGCGGTAGATACGCAGTATTTT	CSVVAGAVDTQYF
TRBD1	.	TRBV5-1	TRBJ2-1	TGCGCCAGCAGCTCGGGACAGGCTCTTAATGAGCAGTTCTTC	CASSSGQALNEQFF
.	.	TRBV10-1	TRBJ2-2	TGCGCCAGCAACAGGGATTTGGACACCGGGGAGCTGTTTTTT	CASNRDLDTGELFF
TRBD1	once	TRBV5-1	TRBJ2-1	TGCGCCAGCAGCTTGGCGGACAGGGGGCTGAATGAGCAGTTCTTC	CASSLADRGLNEQFF
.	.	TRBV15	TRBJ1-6	TGTGCCACCAGCAGAGATTGGGGGGGGTTCTCACCCCTCCACTTT	CATSRDWGGFSPLHF